The 27 T cell receptor beta chains below come from one sample, sequenced in a study of T cell responses to AZD1222 COVID-19 vaccine. Sequencing was performed with immunoSEQ multiplex PCR; in TCRdb, only in-frame clones are kept and a portion is missing. The sample holds roughly 98,000 clones; more than 70% are singletons and the top ten take 15% to 20%. Source: peripheral blood, taken 28 days after the second AZD1222 dose. The source of these receptors is an adult who received the AZD1222 COVID-19 vaccine.

The chain links TRBV4-2 to TRBJ1-5, with TRBD1 as a possible D gene (6 bases). The V and J ends lost 4 bases and 3 bases respectively, with 13 bases between them. The CDR3 covers 15 residues. Germline-derived CDR1 and CDR2 are LGHNA and YNFKEQ. The CDR3, as DNA: TGTGCCAGCAGCCCATCGAACAGGGTCAATCAGCCCCAGCATTTT. Translating it yields CASSPSNRVNQPQHF.

This rearrangement joins TRBV7-9 to TRBJ2-1; no clear D gene. The CDR3 spans 11 residues. Trimming took 5 bases from V and 10 from J, leaving 9 bases between them. Germline V lookup: CDR1 SEHNR, CDR2 FQNEAQ (reference sequence). This CDR3 is CASSTRSEQFF. The CDR3 DNA reads as TGTGCCAGCAGCACAAGGTCGGAGCAGTTCTTC.

The chain couples TRBV11-2 to TRBJ1-2; D possibly corresponds to TRBD1 (5 bases). The V and J ends lost 4 bases and 2 bases respectively, with 11 bases between them. Germline values: CDR1 SGHAT, CDR2 FQNNGV. This CDR3 comprises 14 residues. The CDR3 reads CASSSEDKNYGYTF. CDR3 sequence (DNA): TGTGCCAGCAGCTCTGAGGACAAGAACTATGGCTACACCTTC.

The chain links TRBV7-3 to TRBJ2-1, with 12 bases that match TRBD2. The CDR3 is 15 amino acids. The germline CDR1 and CDR2 sequences are SGHTA and FQGTGA. After removal of 5 bases from V and 6 bases from J, the junction contained 5 bases not matched to a gene. The CDR3 nucleotides read TGTGCCAGCAGCCTGCGACTAGCGGGAGCCAATGAGCAGTTCTTC. Protein: CASSLRLAGANEQFF. The full variable domain, its missing parts supplied by reference TRBV7-3 and TRBJ2-1, is GAGVSQTPSNKVTEKGKYVELRCDPISGHTALYWYRQSLGQGPEFLIYFQGTGAADDSGLPNDRFFAVRPEGSVSTLKIQRTERGDSAVYLCASSLRLAGANEQFFGPGTRLTVL.

This sequence joins TRBV3-1 (or the pseudogene TRBV3-2) and TRBJ1-5; a weak D match, TRBD1 (5 bases). CDR1 LGHDT and CDR2 YNNKEL come from the germline V gene (reference sequence). Trimming took 1 base from V and 5 from J, leaving 12 bases between them. This CDR3 comprises 15 residues. The CDR3 protein is CASSQVGGTDQPQHF. CDR3 in DNA: TGTGCCAGCAGCCAAGTGGGGGGGACGGATCAGCCCCAGCATTTT.

This rearrangement joins TRBV4-1 to TRBJ1-1; TRBD1 agrees at 7 bases. Trimming at V came to 1 base and at J to 4 bases, leaving 3 bases not matched to a gene. This CDR3 spans 14 amino acids. Germline values: CDR1 MGHRA, CDR2 YSYEKL. CDR3: CASSQATGSTEAFF. In DNA, the CDR3 is TGCGCCAGCAGCCAAGCGACAGGGAGCACTGAAGCTTTCTTT.

V is TRBV3-1 (or the pseudogene TRBV3-2) and J is TRBJ1-2, with D tentatively TRBD1 (5 bases). The CDR3 extends over 14 amino acids. The germline gives CDR1 LGHDT, CDR2 YNNKEL (reference sequence). V lost 0 bases and J lost 7, with 12 bases in between. The CDR3 DNA follows: TGTGCCAGCAGCCAAGAGGTTGCGGGGGTTGGCTACACCTTC. This codes for CASSQEVAGVGYTF.

The V gene is TRBV19, the J gene TRBJ1-5; TRBD1 aligns across 9 bases. This CDR3 has 13 residues. Germline trimming cut 8 bases from V and 6 bases from J; bases unmatched to any gene: 5. Looked up from germline, CDR1 is LNHDA and CDR2 is SQIVND (reference sequence). CDR3 loop: CASHGTGSQPQHF. In DNA form, the CDR3 reads TGTGCCAGTCACGGGACAGGGAGTCAGCCCCAGCATTTT.

Points on this clone: Other DNA sequences of this sample code for an identical CDR3. This sequence joins TRBV5-1 and TRBJ1-1, with unresolved D. Germline CDR1 SGHRS, CDR2 YFSETQ. The CDR3 length is 14 residues. V dropped 0 bases and J dropped 1 base, with 7 bases sitting between them. The CDR3 loop reads CASSLGAGNTEAFF. CDR3 bases: TGCGCCAGCAGCTTGGGTGCAGGGAACACTGAAGCTTTCTTT.

This clone has just a few counts. The chain couples TRBV24-1 to TRBJ2-1; D assignment may be TRBD1 or TRBD2 (5 bases each). Germline assignment: CDR1 KGHDR and CDR2 SFDVKD. The CDR3 consists of 15 residues. V was shortened by 2 bases and J by 6 bases, with 13 bases between the two germline ends. Here the CDR3 reads CATSDSGIGANEQFF. The CDR3 bases are TGTGCCACCAGTGATTCCGGGATAGGGGCCAATGAGCAGTTCTTC.

V usage is TRBV5-1 and J usage is TRBJ1-3; possibly TRBD1 for D (5 bases). V lost 4 bases, J lost 6 bases, and 14 bases lay in between. Germline CDR1 and CDR2: SGHRS and YFSETQ. The CDR3 is 14 amino acids. The CDR3 region is CASSPQVSSNTIYF. Here the CDR3 DNA reads TGCGCCAGCAGCCCACAGGTCTCTTCAAACACCATATATTTT.

The chain is built from TRBV12-3 or TRBV12-4 and TRBJ1-2; D remains ambiguous. Trimming left V 5 bases short and J 7 bases short, with 11 bases between. The CDR3 runs to 12 residues. The DNA of the CDR3 is TGTGCCAGCAGTCCACCTCCGGGTGGCTACACCTTC. It codes for CASSPPPGGYTF.

The V gene is TRBV5-8, the J gene TRBJ2-7; D not resolved. CDR3 length equals 14 residues. CDR1 is SGHTS, CDR2 YDEGEE, per germline. V was shortened by 0 bases and J by 6 bases, with 13 bases between the two germline ends. Here the CDR3 reads CASSLGSPSLEQYF. The CDR3 nucleotides are TGTGCCAGCAGCTTGGGGAGTCCGTCTCTCGAGCAGTACTTC.

This clone has more than one count but fewer than ten. The chain employs TRBV7-6 and TRBJ1-3; unclear D gene. The germline V gene encodes CDR1 SGHVS and CDR2 FNYEAQ. V was pared by 3 bases and J by 2 bases, with 14 bases between. This CDR3 region has 16 residues. This CDR3 reads CASSFRAAVPGNTIYF. DNA of the CDR3: TGTGCCAGCAGCTTCAGAGCGGCTGTTCCTGGAAACACCATATATTTT.

J is TRBJ2-7 and V is TRBV18; TRBD1 matches 12 bases. The J segment lost 7 bases and the V segment lost 3 bases, leaving 4 bases of the junction unmatched. This CDR3 spans 14 amino acids. The germline gives CDR1 KGHSH, CDR2 LQKENI. CDR3 sequence reads: CASSPGQGAREQYF. The CDR3 DNA reads TGTGCCAGCTCACCGGGACAGGGGGCACGGGAGCAGTACTTC. Together with reference TRBV18 and TRBJ2-7, the CDR3 gives the full variable domain: NAGVMQNPRHLVRRRGQEARLRCSPMKGHSHVYWYRQLPEEGLKFMVYLQKENIIDESGMPKERFSAEFPKEGPSILRIQQVVRGDSAAYFCASSPGQGAREQYFGPGTRLTVT.

In its sample, this clone was seen a few times. V gene TRBV6-5 combines with J gene TRBJ2-7, with D perhaps matching TRBD1 (6 bases). The V end was cut by 8 bases, the J end by 3 bases, with 11 bases between. CDR1 and CDR2 from the germline V gene are MNHEY and SVGAGI. The CDR3 extends over 12 amino acids. The CDR3 protein is CASLGQNYEQYF. The CDR3 DNA follows: TGTGCCAGCTTGGGACAAAACTACGAGCAGTACTTC.

A single count supports this clone. The chain is built from TRBV28 and TRBJ2-4, with TRBD2 as a possible D gene (6 bases). Deletions cut 3 bases from V and 6 bases from J, with 15 bases between. Germline V gives CDR1 MDHEN, CDR2 SYDVKM. This CDR3 region has 15 residues. The CDR3 sequence: CASSFGGAPGNIQYF. The CDR3 nucleotides read TGTGCCAGCAGTTTCGGCGGGGCCCCAGGAAACATTCAGTACTTC.

The CDR3 DNA sequence: TGTGCCAGCAGTTTTGGGGCAGGGGATCAGCCCCAGCATTTT. Encoded protein: CASSFGAGDQPQHF. The rearrangement uses TRBV28 and TRBJ1-5; possibly TRBD1 for D (6 bases). The germline V gene encodes CDR1 MDHEN and CDR2 SYDVKM. The V and J ends lost 3 bases and 5 bases respectively, with 11 bases between them. The CDR3 consists of 14 residues.

The chain links TRBV7-9 to TRBJ1-4, with D possibly being TRBD1 (5 bases). Germline lookup yields CDR1 SEHNR and CDR2 FQNEAQ (reference sequence). The CDR3 sequence is 15 residues long. The germline V and J ends were trimmed by 6 bases and 0 bases, with 11 bases remaining between them. DNA of the CDR3: TGTGCCAGCAGGTCTACAGGCGCAACTAATGAAAAACTGTTTTTT. Translated: CASRSTGATNEKLFF. Full variable domain (missing parts from reference TRBV7-9 and TRBJ1-4): DTGVSQNPRHKITKRGQNVTFRCDPISEHNRLYWYRQTLGQGPEFLTYFQNEAQLEKSRLLSDRFSAERPKGSFSTLEIQRTEQGDSAMYLCASRSTGATNEKLFFGSGTQLSVL.

This clone was seen a few times. V gene TRBV6-6 combines with J gene TRBJ1-3; D is uncertain. From germline, CDR1 is MNHNY and CDR2 SVGAGI (reference sequence). CDR3 size: 14 residues. V gave up 6 bases and J gave up 5 bases, with 14 bases separating them. The CDR3 spells CASRGGDTRNTIYF. The CDR3 DNA reads TGTGCCAGCAGGGGCGGGGATACAAGAAACACCATATATTTT.

Details on this clone: The junction and the germline gene differ at one end; a read error may be behind it. The chain uses TRBV19 and TRBJ2-1, with 10 positions matching TRBD2. This CDR3 is 19 amino acids long. Germline V gene sequence: CDR1 LNHDA, CDR2 SQIVND (reference sequence). The CDR3 region has the DNA TGTGCCAGTAGTAAGGAGGGTAGCGGGAGGTCAGGGGGGTACAATGAGCGGTTCTTC. Residues: CASSKEGSGRSGGYNERFF.

V usage is TRBV12-5 and J usage is TRBJ2-4; D possibly corresponds to TRBD2 (6 bases). The CDR3 has 15 residues. V was cut by 3 bases and J by 8 bases, with 17 bases left in between. The germline gives CDR1 LGHNT, CDR2 FRNRAP. The CDR3 nucleotides read TGTGCTAGTGGTTTCGGGGTAGCGGCAGGGTACATTCAGTACTTC. As protein: CASGFGVAAGYIQYF.

Here the CDR3 reads CASSPAGDTDTQYF. CDR3 in DNA: TGTGCCAGTAGCCCCGCGGGCGACACAGATACGCAGTATTTT. The chain employs TRBV19 and TRBJ2-3; possible D gene TRBD2, 5 bases. Germline V gene lookup returns CDR1 LNHDA and CDR2 SQIVND (reference sequence). Trimming stripped 6 bases from V and 2 bases from J, with 12 bases between. The CDR3 sequence is 14 residues long.

In its sample, this clone was seen a few times. The chain has TRBV12-3 or TRBV12-4 and TRBJ1-5; D is ambiguous. This CDR3 has 13 residues. Trimming stripped 5 bases from V and 4 bases from J, with 9 bases between. The CDR3 is CASSPGKNQPQHF. The CDR3 DNA reads as TGTGCCAGCAGTCCGGGCAAAAATCAGCCCCAGCATTTT.

The J gene is TRBJ1-6, the V gene TRBV7-9; D is possibly TRBD1 (5 bases). The CDR3 runs to 13 residues. Trimming pared 1 base from V and 15 bases from J, leaving 13 bases between. In germline, CDR1 is SEHNR, CDR2 FQNEAQ (reference sequence). CDR3 region: CASSLVREGNLHF. CDR3 coding DNA: TGTGCCAGCAGCTTAGTCAGGGAGGGAAACCTCCACTTT.

The chain combines TRBV4-1 with TRBJ2-5, with TRBD2 identical over 10 bases. The V gene end was trimmed by 2 bases and the J gene end by 2 bases; junction bases not matched to a gene: 11. Germline V gene data show CDR1 as MGHRA and CDR2 as YSYEKL. This CDR3 comprises 18 residues. CDR3 residues: CASSQSKIGTSVQETQYF. Written as DNA, the CDR3 is TGCGCCAGCAGCCAATCAAAAATAGGGACTAGCGTTCAAGAGACCCAGTACTTC.

The genes are TRBV30 and TRBJ2-7; D possibly uses TRBD1 or TRBD2 (5 bases each). The V gene's germline CDR1 is GTSNPN and CDR2 SVGIG (reference sequence). CDR3 length equals 16 residues. V lost 2 bases, J lost 5 bases, and 22 bases lay in between. CDR3 DNA sequence: TGTGCCTGGAGTTCTTCTTTTCGGGGTGAGGGGCACGAGCAGTACTTC. Translation: CAWSSSFRGEGHEQYF.